Below, 27 T cell receptor beta chains from the same sample are listed, as sequenced in a study of CD8+CD57+ T cells in acquired aplastic anemia. The TCR beta profiling, which covered VDJ combination and CDR3 sequence, was carried out using genomic DNA as the template. One entry per CDR3 protein, called by TCRdb with MiXCR from the reads. Among 180,000 or so distinct CDR3 sequences listed, just over 45% were seen once. The sample consisted of sorted CD4+, CD8+, or CD8+CD57+ T cells (not recorded which) from PBMCs. Source of these receptors: a human donor in good health.

The rearrangement joins TRBV12-3 or TRBV12-4 to TRBJ2-1; possibly TRBD1 for D (6 bases). Trimming pared 7 bases from V and 8 bases from J, leaving 21 bases between. The CDR3 consists of 15 residues. In DNA form, the CDR3 reads TGTGCCAGCACCCCGGGACAAGCAGATGTCGATGAGCAGTTCTTC. As protein: CASTPGQADVDEQFF.

This chain joins TRBV9 and TRBJ1-5, with unresolved D. The CDR3 has 14 amino acids. Germline CDR1 reads SGDLS; CDR2 reads YYNGEE. With 3 bases removed from V and 4 bases from J, the gap between germline ends came to 11 bases. The CDR3 nucleotides are TGTGCCAGCAGCGGGCTCGGGTATAATCAGCCCCAGCATTTT. Translation: CASSGLGYNQPQHF.

This chain uses TRBV7-9 with TRBJ2-7, with 10 bases that match TRBD1. Germline values: CDR1 SEHNR, CDR2 FQNEAQ (reference sequence). The V and J ends lost 5 bases and 5 bases, in that order; junction bases with no gene match: 6. The CDR3 runs to 14 residues. Written as DNA, the CDR3 is TGTGCCAGCAGCCCGGGGACAGGGGTCGACGAGCAGTACTTC. Its protein product is CASSPGTGVDEQYF.

The chain is built from TRBV19 and TRBJ1-4; D gene uncertain. This CDR3 is 14 amino acids long. V was trimmed by 7 bases and J by 6 bases, leaving 15 bases between them. The germline gives CDR1 LNHDA, CDR2 SQIVND (reference sequence). The CDR3 loop reads CASNHGGRDEKLFF. The CDR3 nucleotides read TGTGCCAGTAACCACGGAGGTCGGGATGAAAAACTGTTTTTT.

With respect to this clonotype: The junction does not match germline at one end; this may be a read error. The chain carries TRBV24-1 and TRBJ2-5, with D perhaps assigned TRBD1 or TRBD2 (5 bases each). Germline lookup yields CDR1 KGHDR and CDR2 SFDVKD. The CDR3 has 14 residues. Here the CDR3 reads CATSENGALETRYF. The CDR3 DNA reads as TGTGCCACCAGTGAAAACGGGGCTTTAGAGACCCGGTACTTC.

This clonotype was found many times. The genes are TRBV2 and TRBJ2-1; 10 bases agree with TRBD2. This CDR3 is 15 amino acids long. Trimming at V came to 7 bases and at J to 8 bases, leaving 11 bases not matched to a gene. The V gene's germline CDR1 is SNHLY and CDR2 FYNNEI. The CDR3 coding sequence is TGTGCCAGCACCAATCTAGCGGGAGCCATCGATGAGCAGTTCTTC. The encoded protein is CASTNLAGAIDEQFF.

The table lists this clonotype with many counts. This chain uses TRBV6-1 with TRBJ1-2, with D possibly matching TRBD1 (5 bases). Germline CDR1 and CDR2: MNHNS and SASEGT. This CDR3 region has 13 residues. With 6 bases removed from V and 4 bases from J, the gap between germline ends came to 12 bases. CDR3 bases: TGTGCCAGCAGGACGAGACAGCCCTATGGCTACACCTTC. It is translated as CASRTRQPYGYTF.

There are many counts of this clonotype. V and J are TRBV7-2 and TRBJ1-5; D is perhaps TRBD1 (6 bases). The CDR3 has 14 residues. Germline V lookup: CDR1 SGHTA, CDR2 FQGNSA. Between the trimmed V and J ends, which lost 6 bases and 2 bases, there was a span of 11 bases. CDR3 loop: CASSPGGGNQPQHF. CDR3 nucleotide sequence: TGTGCCAGCAGTCCCGGGGGCGGCAATCAGCCCCAGCATTTT.

In regard to this clonotype: Just one base apart from a much larger clone, this may be a read error. CDR3 residues: CASNRGRSSSYEQYF. The CDR3 DNA reads TGTGCCAGCAACCGGGGACGGTCGAGCTCCTACGAGCAGTACTTC. This chain links TRBV11-3 with TRBJ2-7, with D perhaps being TRBD1 or TRBD2 (5 bases each). The ends were cut back, 7 bases at V and 0 bases at J, with 16 bases in the middle. Germline CDR1 reads SGHNT; CDR2 reads YENEEA. This CDR3 has 15 residues.

This clonotype showed up just a few times. The chain carries TRBV6-5 and TRBJ2-1, with 7 bases matching TRBD1. This CDR3 comprises 15 residues. V shed 0 bases, J shed 3 bases, and the junction held 2 bases outside the gene matches. Germline loops: CDR1 MNHEY, CDR2 SVGAGI. CDR3: CASSYSNRGYNEQFF. The CDR3 region has the DNA TGTGCCAGCAGTTACTCGAACAGGGGCTACAATGAGCAGTTCTTC.

The chain combines TRBV12-3 or TRBV12-4 with TRBJ1-1, with a tentative D call TRBD1 (6 bases). CDR3 length: 15 amino acids. The V end was cut by 3 bases, the J end by 3 bases, with 14 bases between. The CDR3 is CASSLGAGRDTEAFF. The CDR3 nucleotides are TGTGCCAGCAGTTTGGGGGCAGGGCGGGACACTGAAGCTTTCTTT.

This rearrangement joins TRBV10-1 to TRBJ2-3, with D unresolved. Germline-derived CDR1 and CDR2 are WNHNN and SYGVQD (reference sequence). The CDR3 runs to 18 residues. Trimming pared 3 bases from V and 4 bases from J, leaving 23 bases between. The CDR3 sequence: CASSDGYSGPQPADTQYF. In DNA form, the CDR3 reads TGCGCCAGCAGTGACGGTTACTCCGGTCCCCAGCCAGCAGATACGCAGTATTTT.

This clonotype was picked up many times. The chain uses TRBV30 and TRBJ2-7, with 9 nucleotides matching TRBD2. V lost 3 bases, J lost 3 bases, and 6 bases stayed unmatched. The CDR3 contains 14 residues. CDR1 GTSNPN and CDR2 SVGIG come from the germline V gene (reference sequence). CDR3 amino acids: CAWSTGLANYEQYF. CDR3 nucleotide sequence: TGTGCCTGGAGCACAGGACTAGCGAACTACGAGCAGTACTTC. Together with reference TRBV30 and TRBJ2-7, the CDR3 gives the full variable domain: SQTIHQWPATLVQPVGSPLSLECTVEGTSNPNLYWYRQAAGRGLQLLFYSVGIGQISSEVPQNLSASRPQDRQFILSSKKLLLSDSGFYLCAWSTGLANYEQYFGPGTRLTVT.

The rearrangement links TRBV24-1 to TRBJ2-5; 10 positions match TRBD1. From germline, CDR1 is KGHDR and CDR2 SFDVKD. V was pared by 9 bases and J by 4 bases, with 4 bases of the junction left unmatched. The CDR3 is 13 amino acids. CDR3 loop: CATSGTGAETQYF. The DNA for the CDR3 is TGTGCCACCTCCGGGACAGGGGCAGAGACCCAGTACTTC.

The V gene is TRBV20-1, the J gene TRBJ1-3; TRBD1 matches at 11 bases. V was clipped by 4 bases and J by 4 bases; unmatched bases: 3. The CDR3 spans 14 residues. CDR1 is DFQATT, CDR2 SNEGSKA, per germline (reference sequence). Here the CDR3 DNA reads TGCAGTGCTACCCGGACAGGGGGCGGAAACACCATATATTTT. Its translation is CSATRTGGGNTIYF.

This clonotype turned up a few times. V gene TRBV15 combines with J gene TRBJ2-2; 10 bases fit TRBD1. The V gene end was trimmed by 0 bases and the J gene end by 5 bases; junction bases not matched to a gene: 3. The CDR3 runs 16 residues. Germline lookup yields CDR1 LNHNV and CDR2 YYDKDF (reference sequence). In nucleotides, the CDR3 is TGTGCCACCAGCAGAGAAGGGACAGGGGTTACCGGGGAGCTGTTTTTT. The encoded protein is CATSREGTGVTGELFF.

The CDR3 loop is CASSESVDYGYTF. CDR3 DNA: TGCGCCAGCAGTGAGTCGGTGGATTATGGCTACACCTTC. The chain uses TRBV10-2 and TRBJ1-2; D is unclear. The V gene's germline CDR1 is WSHSY and CDR2 SAAADI. This CDR3 region has 13 residues. V lost 0 bases and J lost 5, with 7 bases in between.

This clonotype showed up many times. V gene TRBV20-1 combines with J gene TRBJ1-5; TRBD1 aligns across 9 bases. The length of the CDR3 is 13 residues. CDR1 DFQATT and CDR2 SNEGSKA come from the germline V gene (reference sequence). The V segment lost 5 bases and the J segment 9 bases; nucleotides outside the gene matches: 8. The CDR3 reads CSAGTGSTRPQHF. DNA for the CDR3: TGCAGTGCTGGGACAGGGTCCACGAGGCCCCAGCATTTT.

This clonotype was detected only once. This chain joins TRBV29-1 and TRBJ2-3; TRBD2 aligns across 12 bases. Unmatched junction bases numbered 12, after V lost 3 bases and J lost 8 bases. The CDR3 length is 16 residues. Looked up from germline, CDR1 is SQVTM and CDR2 is ANQGSEA. The CDR3 nucleotides are TGCAGCGTTGACCTCCTAGCGGGAGGGCTTTCCGCTACGCAGTATTTT. This gives the protein CSVDLLAGGLSATQYF.

CDR3 coding DNA: TGTGCCAGCAGCCCCGGTGATTATGGTAACTATGGCTACACCTTC. It yields the protein CASSPGDYGNYGYTF. The gene calls are TRBV9 and TRBJ1-2; no definite D call. Germline V gene lookup returns CDR1 SGDLS and CDR2 YYNGEE. The ends were cut back, 4 bases at V and 1 base at J, with 14 bases in the middle. The CDR3 totals 15 residues.

This clonotype has a single count. Given the absence of the conserved phenylalanine or tryptophan at the CDR3 end, a read error is likely. This sequence joins TRBV5-1 and TRBJ1-1, with D unclear. The CDR3 runs 15 residues. The germline CDR1 and CDR2 sequences are SGHRS and YFSETQ. Deletions cut 0 bases from V and 4 bases from J, with 13 bases between. Here the CDR3 reads CASSLAWEGLTEAFS. CDR3 coding DNA: TGCGCCAGCAGCTTGGCGTGGGAAGGGCTCACTGAAGCTTTCTCT.

Many counts were recorded for this clonotype. This chain uses TRBV20-1 with TRBJ2-7, with TRBD2 matching 10 bases. V lost 2 bases to trimming and J lost 4 bases; unmatched junction nucleotides: 8. The CDR3 length is 15 residues. CDR1 DFQATT and CDR2 SNEGSKA come from the germline V gene (reference sequence). CDR3 sequence (DNA): TGCAGTGCTAGATTCCAAAGGACTAGCGGATACGAGCAGTACTTC. Its protein is CSARFQRTSGYEQYF.

This rearrangement joins TRBV5-2 to TRBJ2-3; whether TRBD2, the table's D call, matches the DNA was not checked. TRBV5-2 is noted as a pseudogene. This CDR3 is built from 19 residues. CDR3 DNA: TGTGCCAGCAACTCCCTGGGCCCTTCGGGGCACACGGGCACAGATACGCAGTATTTT. Translated: CASNSLGPSGHTGTDTQYF.

The chain couples TRBV25-1 to TRBJ2-5, with D unresolved. The length of the CDR3 is 13 residues. The germline V gene has CDR1 MGHDK and CDR2 SYGVNS. Trimming cost V 4 bases and J 5 bases, with 11 bases left between them. The CDR3 bases are TGTGCCAGCAGTGCTAGTCGGAAGGAGACCCAGTACTTC. This sequence encodes CASSASRKETQYF. The whole variable domain, filled in from reference TRBV25-1 and TRBJ2-5, reads EADIYQTPRYLVIGTGKKITLECSQTMGHDKMYWYQQDPGMELHLIHYSYGVNSTEKGDLSSESTVSRIRTEHFPLTLESARPSHTSQYLCASSASRKETQYFGPGTRLLVL.

The chain links TRBV7-2 to TRBJ2-5, with 7 bases aligning to TRBD1. The junction had 4 bases not matched to a gene; V was cut back by 4 bases and J by 2 bases. CDR1 and CDR2 from the germline V gene are SGHTA and FQGNSA. The CDR3 extends over 14 amino acids. The CDR3 coding sequence is TGTGCCAGCAGCTACCAGGGGGTTCAAGAGACCCAGTACTTC. This codes for CASSYQGVQETQYF.

This clonotype was detected ten times or more. This sequence joins TRBV20-1 and TRBJ2-7; no firm D call. This CDR3 has 11 amino acids. The germline V gene has CDR1 DFQATT and CDR2 SNEGSKA (reference sequence). V was shortened by 2 bases and J by 8 bases, with 10 bases between the two germline ends. The CDR3, as DNA: TGCAGTGCTAGAAGCGACACGAAGCAGTACTTC. Its protein is CSARSDTKQYF.

This clonotype was seen repeatedly, ten times or more. This chain joins TRBV19 and TRBJ1-2; no firm D call. Germline V gene sequence: CDR1 LNHDA, CDR2 SQIVND (reference sequence). This CDR3 contains 14 residues. Trimming left V 7 bases short and J 4 bases short, with 16 bases between. The CDR3 sequence is CASTPRGSVYGYTF. The CDR3 coding sequence is TGTGCCAGTACCCCACGCGGTTCTGTCTATGGCTACACCTTC.